This TCR beta chain was found in a study of T cell responses to AZD1222 COVID-19 vaccine. Findings of the study overall: Baseline serology detected seropositivity in only six or seven AZD1222 recipients. Repertoire sampling happened only post peak T cell response. Spike-specific TCR breadth and depth grew following two AZD1222 doses.

The CDR3 sequence is 12 residues long. The V end lost 4 bases, the J end lost 4 bases, and 4 bases lay between the germline ends. Germline CDR1 reads ENHRY; CDR2 reads SYGVKD. Using immunoSEQ multiplex PCR, the repertoire was profiled, and TCRdb retains in-frame clones only, with some absent. The repertoire has 200,000 or so clones, 85% to 90% of them found once; the top ten carry around 2.5%. As to this clone: Its antigen is currently unknown.

The sample in question was peripheral blood, obtained on day 0 of MenACWY control vaccination. The rearrangement links TRBV10-3 to TRBJ2-2; no clear D gene. The TCR originated in an adult in good health. The chain's CDR3 is CAISAFTGELFF. In nucleotides, the CDR3 is TGTGCCATCAGTGCTTTCACCGGGGAGCTGTTTTTT.